These 2 T cell receptor beta chains originate from one sample sequenced in a study of regulatory T cells in long-lasting Graves disease. Sequencing libraries for TCR beta were prepared with iRepertoire HTBI primers and Arm-PCR of CDR3 regions. TCRdb ran MiXCR on the multiplex PCR reads and lists one entry per CDR3 protein. Seen here are around 450,000 distinct CDR3 sequences, about 22% observed once, and the top ten hold roughly 7.1%. Time point specified: persistent/refractory GD, antithyroid drugs over 5 years with positive TRAb. The TCR library was made from RNA that had been extracted from PBMCs in TRIzol. Sequenced here: peripheral blood mononuclear cells (PBMCs), sampled when the disease was refractory, from a patient treated with antithyroid drugs. Source of these receptors: a female donor with Graves disease.

This clonotype has ten or more counts. This rearrangement joins TRBV12-3 or TRBV12-4 to TRBJ1-1; D is ambiguous. Trimming pared 6 bases from V and 4 bases from J, leaving 15 bases between. This CDR3 is 14 amino acids long. The CDR3 sequence is CASRSVWVGTEAFF. The CDR3 DNA is TGTGCCAGCAGGTCTGTGTGGGTGGGCACTGAAGCTTTCTTT.

This clonotype was seen at least ten times. This sequence joins TRBV6-1 and TRBJ1-1; D remains unclear. CDR3 length: 17 amino acids. CDR1 and CDR2 (germline): MNHNS, SASEGT. V gave up 0 bases and J gave up 0 bases, with 14 bases separating them. CDR3 region: CASSEASRWQMNTEAFF. As DNA, the CDR3 is TGTGCCAGCAGTGAAGCGAGTCGCTGGCAAATGAACACTGAAGCTTTCTTT.